This T cell receptor beta chain came from a study of CD8+CD57+ T cells in acquired aplastic anemia. This clonotype was recorded at least ten times. The use of genomic DNA as template underpinned the TCR beta VDJ and CDR3 profiling. TCRdb reanalysed the reads using MiXCR and keeps one entry per CDR3 protein. This table has 200,000 to 250,000 distinct CDR3 sequences, approximately 35% appearing once. V shed 7 bases, J shed 3 bases, and the junction held 7 bases outside the gene matches. Germline CDR1 SNHLY, CDR2 FYNNEI. This CDR3 has 14 amino acids. This TCR was recovered from a human donor in good health, serving as a control. The sample taken for sequencing was sorted CD4+, CD8+, or CD8+CD57+ T cells (not recorded which) from PBMCs. V and J are TRBV2 and TRBJ2-7; TRBD1 matches 9 bases. Written as DNA, the CDR3 is TGTGCCAGCATCCCGGGACAGGGAGACTACGAGCAGTACTTC. The encoded protein is CASIPGQGDYEQYF.